This TCR beta chain stems from a study of cytomegalovirus exposure and HLA in healthy donors. Germline values: CDR1 SGHTA, CDR2 FQGTGA. Trimming at V came to 2 bases and at J to 6 bases, leaving 5 bases not matched to a gene. The CDR3 totals 14 residues. The PCR ran on 60 Vbeta and 13 Jbeta primers. In the authors' methods: An analysis performed later counted 75 million to 80 million unique TCR beta chains (roughly 9.9 million of them shared). The data were produced by immunoSEQ multiplex PCR, yet TCRdb's version contains in-frame clones alone and is incomplete. That table supplies the V and J calls and clone size; D and trimming were determined from the DNA. The data show some 160,000 clones, over 70% seen once.

This chain connects TRBV7-3 to TRBJ2-3, with 7 bases aligning to TRBD1. The source is a woman between 40 and 55 years old in good health and CMV-seropositive. Sequencing input: PBMCs. Here the CDR3 reads CASSLVGQRDTQYF. Written as DNA, the CDR3 is TGTGCCAGCAGCTTAGTGGGACAGCGTGATACGCAGTATTTT.